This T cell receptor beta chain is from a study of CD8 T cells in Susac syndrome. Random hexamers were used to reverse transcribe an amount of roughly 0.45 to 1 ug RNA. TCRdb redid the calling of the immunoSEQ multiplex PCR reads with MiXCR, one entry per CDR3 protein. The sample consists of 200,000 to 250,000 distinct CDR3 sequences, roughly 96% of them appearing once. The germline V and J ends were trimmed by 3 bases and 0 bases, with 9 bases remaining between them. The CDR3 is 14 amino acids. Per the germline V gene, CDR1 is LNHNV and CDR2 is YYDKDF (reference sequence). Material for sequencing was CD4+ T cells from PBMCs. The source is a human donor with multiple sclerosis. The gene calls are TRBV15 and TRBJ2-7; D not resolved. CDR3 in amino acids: CATSRAGFSYEQYF. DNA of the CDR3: TGTGCCACCAGCAGGGCCGGGTTCTCCTACGAGCAGTACTTC.